This record covers a single T cell receptor beta chain. Its target is not known. The sample is drawn from a study of shared clonotypes between healthy human individuals. Study-level points and caveats: About 5% of naive CD4 clonotypes were shared across four donors.

CDR3 length: 15 amino acids. The germline gives CDR1 MNHNS, CDR2 SASEGT. V gave up 6 bases and J gave up 3 bases; unmatched junction bases: 9. Deep-level running was used for the assay. The authors' processing: ImmunoSEQ sequences covered only the junction and lacked quality scores; filtering therefore differed. Some clones are missing from TCRdb's copy, which holds only in-frame ones; the method was immunoSEQ multiplex PCR. The V and J calls and the clone size are those of that table, but D and trimming were determined from the DNA. Among more than 2,000,000 clones listed, roughly nine tenths were seen once.

This clonotype was obtained from a man between 18 and 29 years old in good health. This chain uses TRBV6-1 with TRBJ2-3; 7 positions agree with TRBD1. The specimen was naive CD4+ T cells sorted from blood. Subset: CD45RA+ positively selected. The CDR3 loop is CASRPGTVQTDTQYF. The CDR3 nucleotides read TGTGCCAGCAGGCCGGGGACAGTCCAGACAGATACGCAGTATTTT.